What follows is one T cell receptor (beta chain) and its context. The table came from immunoSEQ multiplex PCR; TCRdb's copy has only in-frame clones and leaves some out. This table holds some 110,000 clones, around 94% found once. The data stem from a study of siplizumab effects on memory and regulatory T cells. Germline V gene data show CDR1 as SQVTM and CDR2 as ANQGSEA. Trimming removed 3 bases at V and 7 bases at J, with 9 bases between. The CDR3 is made up of 11 amino acids. The rearrangement joins TRBV29-1 to TRBJ1-2; maybe TRBD1 (5 bases). The material sequenced was non-Treg CD4+ T cells sorted from blood. The TCR was taken from a human donor in good health. CDR3 bases: TGCAGCGTTGAGGGGGGACGTGGCTACACCTTC. Its protein is CSVEGGRGYTF. Full variable domain (missing parts from reference TRBV29-1 and TRBJ1-2): SAVISQKPSRDICQRGTSLTIQCQVDSQVTMMFWYRQQPGQSLTLIATANQGSEATYESGFVIDKFPISRPNLTFSTLTVSNMSPEDSSIYLCSVEGGRGYTFGSGTRLTVV.